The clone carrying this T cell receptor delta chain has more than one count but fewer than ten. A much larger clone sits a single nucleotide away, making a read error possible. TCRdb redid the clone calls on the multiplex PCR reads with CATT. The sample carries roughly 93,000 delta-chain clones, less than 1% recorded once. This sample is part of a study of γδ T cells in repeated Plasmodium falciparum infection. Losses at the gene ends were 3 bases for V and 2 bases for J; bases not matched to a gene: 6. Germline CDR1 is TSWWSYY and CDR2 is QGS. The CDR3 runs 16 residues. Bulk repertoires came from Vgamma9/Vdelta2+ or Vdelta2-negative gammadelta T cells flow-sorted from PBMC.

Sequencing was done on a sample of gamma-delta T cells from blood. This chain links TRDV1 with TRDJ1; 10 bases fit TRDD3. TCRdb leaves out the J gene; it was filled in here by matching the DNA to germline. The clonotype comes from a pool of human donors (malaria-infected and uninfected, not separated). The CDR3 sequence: CALGEKVLGDTDKLIF. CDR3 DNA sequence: TGTGCTCTTGGGGAGAAGGTACTGGGGGATACCGATAAACTCATCTTT.